The rows below give T cell receptor beta chains drawn from one sample of a study of T cell responses to AZD1222 COVID-19 vaccine. Data came from immunoSEQ multiplex PCR; TCRdb stores just in-frame clones and leaves some out. Of more than 75,000 clones in the sample, roughly 90% were seen once. This specimen was peripheral blood, taken on day 0 of AZD1222 vaccination. The source of these receptors is an adult in good health. The CDR3 runs from the conserved cysteine through the conserved F or W. A D gene is named only where the DNA matches it firmly. Clone size is given for some rows only: seen once, a few or many times, or a class if the clone is expanded.

j_call clone_size v_call d_call cdr3_aa cdr3_nt
TRBJ2-5 - TRBV4-2 TRBD1 CASSQDLRTGARKETQYF TGTGCCAGCAGCCAAGATCTCCGGACAGGGGCCAGGAAGGAGACCCAGTACTTC
TRBJ1-5 few TRBV5-8 - CASSLDQPQHF TGTGCCAGCAGCTTGGACCAGCCCCAGCATTTT
TRBJ2-2 - TRBV4-3 TRBD2 CASSQDTGGANTGELFF TGCGCCAGCAGCCAAGATACGGGAGGCGCGAACACCGGGGAGCTGTTTTTT
TRBJ2-1 - TRBV28 - CASSLGLSAQFF TGTGCCAGCAGTTTAGGCTTGTCGGCCCAGTTCTTC
TRBJ2-3 - TRBV30 TRBD2 CACALAGFTDTQYF TGTGCCTGCGCTCTAGCGGGATTCACAGATACGCAGTATTTT
TRBJ2-5 - TRBV7-9 TRBD2 CASSPGGTSGYQETQYF TGTGCCAGCAGCCCGGGTGGGACTAGCGGGTACCAAGAGACCCAGTACTTC
TRBJ1-5 - TRBV3-1/TRBV3-2 - CASSQAGQPQHF TGTGCCAGCAGCCAAGCCGGTCAGCCCCAGCATTTT
TRBJ2-4 once TRBV14 TRBD1 CASSQLDRAMRTNIQYF TGTGCCAGCAGCCAGCTTGACAGGGCCATGAGGACTAACATTCAGTACTTC
TRBJ2-6 - TRBV7-2 - CASSWAAPTLSGANVLTF TGTGCCAGCAGCTGGGCCGCGCCCACCCTCTCTGGGGCCAACGTCCTGACTTTC
TRBJ1-2 - TRBV24-1 - CATSDFASNYGYTF TGTGCCACCAGTGATTTCGCCAGTAACTATGGCTACACCTTC